The T cell receptor (beta chain) under discussion was sequenced for a study of cytomegalovirus exposure and HLA in healthy donors. Whole-study results and caveats: There were 150 to 200 TCR beta chains listed as cytomegalovirus-associated. Compared with the roughly 730-donor mean, an Asian-associated ancestry cluster reportedly had fewer N-insertions, according to a later analysis.

Germline loops: CDR1 SGHRS, CDR2 YFSETQ. V was trimmed by 4 bases and J by 5 bases, leaving 12 bases between them. The length of the CDR3 is 13 residues. This clone was seen a few times. The antigen remains unidentified. The PCR ran on 60 Vbeta and 13 Jbeta primers. Source study methods: In a later analysis, the count reached about 80 million unique TCR beta chains, with roughly 12 million shared. Method: immunoSEQ multiplex PCR; TCRdb's copy keeps in-frame clones and lacks some. That table is the source of V, J and clone size, and D and trimming were worked out from the DNA. Of approximately 180,000 clones listed, around 83% are singletons.

This receptor was taken from a woman between 40 and 50 years old in good health and CMV-seronegative. The specimen was PBMCs. The chain has TRBV5-1 and TRBJ1-1; D unclear. CDR3 sequence reads: CASSPSGATEAFF. CDR3 nucleotide sequence: TGCGCCAGCAGCCCCTCCGGTGCGACTGAAGCTTTCTTT.